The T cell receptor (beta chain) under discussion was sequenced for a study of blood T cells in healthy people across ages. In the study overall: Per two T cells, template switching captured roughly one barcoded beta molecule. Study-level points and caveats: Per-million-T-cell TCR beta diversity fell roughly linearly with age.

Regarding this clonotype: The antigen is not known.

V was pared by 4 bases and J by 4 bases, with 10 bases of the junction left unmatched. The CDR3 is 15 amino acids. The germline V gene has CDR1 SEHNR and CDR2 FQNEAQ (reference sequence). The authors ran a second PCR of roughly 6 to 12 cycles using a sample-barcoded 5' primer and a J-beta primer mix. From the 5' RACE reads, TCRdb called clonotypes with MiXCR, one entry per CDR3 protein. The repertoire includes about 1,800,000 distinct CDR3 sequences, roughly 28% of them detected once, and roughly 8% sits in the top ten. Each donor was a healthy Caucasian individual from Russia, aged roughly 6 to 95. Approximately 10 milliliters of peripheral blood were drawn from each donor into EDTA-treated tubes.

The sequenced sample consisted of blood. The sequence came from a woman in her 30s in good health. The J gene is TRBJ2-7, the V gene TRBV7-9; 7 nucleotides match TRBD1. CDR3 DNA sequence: TGTGCCAGCAGCTCGAGGGGGACAGACGATTACGAGCAGTACTTC. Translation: CASSSRGTDDYEQYF.